One and the same sample provided the 21 T cell receptor beta chains below, sequenced in a study of Ad26.COV2.S vaccination and SARS-CoV-2 variants. The table came from immunoSEQ multiplex PCR; TCRdb's copy has only in-frame clones and leaves some out. The sample consists of about 390,000 clones, approximately 92% of them appearing once. Treatment in this sample: roughly 20 received Ad26.COV2.S at low or high dose, single or two shots; 5 received placebo; per-sample allocation not given. After the first vaccine or placebo injection, samples were drawn on day 63. This specimen consisted of peripheral blood, obtained in a trial of Ad26.COV2.S vaccine versus placebo. The origin of the receptors is a person between 18 and 65 years old who received the Ad26.COV2.S COVID-19 vaccine or a placebo.

The chain has TRBV2 and TRBJ2-5, with 7 nucleotides matching TRBD2. The CDR3 spans 15 residues. Per the germline V gene, CDR1 is SNHLY and CDR2 is FYNNEI. V trimming: 3 bases; J trimming: 5 bases; junction bases outside the gene matches: 9. The CDR3 region is CASSDLGTNVETQYF. The CDR3 coding sequence is TGTGCCAGCAGTGACTTAGGGACTAACGTGGAGACCCAGTACTTC.

V gene TRBV28 combines with J gene TRBJ2-3; D not certain. Trimming pared 5 bases from V and 2 bases from J, leaving 11 bases between. Germline lookup yields CDR1 MDHEN and CDR2 SYDVKM. The CDR3 spans 14 residues. The CDR3 coding sequence is TGTGCCAGCAGTGGGGTAGCCGACACAGATACGCAGTATTTT. Translation gives CASSGVADTDTQYF.

This clone was recorded once. V gene TRBV6-5 combines with J gene TRBJ1-5, with D possibly matching TRBD1 (6 bases). Germline CDR1 is MNHEY and CDR2 is SVGAGI. CDR3 size: 15 residues. Trimming took 9 bases from V and 5 from J, leaving 20 bases between them. The CDR3 reads CASRGGNRFDQPQHF. The DNA for the CDR3 is TGTGCCAGTAGGGGGGGGAACAGATTTGATCAGCCCCAGCATTTT.

V usage is TRBV19 and J usage is TRBJ1-2, with D perhaps matching TRBD1 (6 bases). The CDR3 consists of 13 residues. V gave up 3 bases and J gave up 8 bases, with 13 bases separating them. Germline assignment: CDR1 LNHDA and CDR2 SQIVND (reference sequence). CDR3 bases: TGTGCCAGTAGTATTGGGGGGCTGTTCGGCTACACCTTC. Its protein is CASSIGGLFGYTF.

The CDR3 DNA is TGTGCCAGCAGCTTAGCGGCAGGGGGGCGTACCTACGAGCAGTACTTC. Its translation: CASSLAAGGRTYEQYF. This chain connects TRBV7-6 to TRBJ2-7, with D possibly matching TRBD1 (7 bases). V dropped 0 bases and J dropped 2 bases, with 14 bases sitting between them. The CDR3 has 16 residues. Germline loops: CDR1 SGHVS, CDR2 FNYEAQ.

The chain couples TRBV4-1 to TRBJ2-1; tentative D call: TRBD1 (5 bases). V lost 6 bases and J lost 0, with 27 bases in between. This CDR3 comprises 20 residues. Germline V lookup: CDR1 MGHRA, CDR2 YSYEKL. CDR3 nucleotides: TGCGCCAGCAGACAGGTCGTCAGGGCTGGTTGGTCGAGCTCCTACAATGAGCAGTTCTTC. It encodes CASRQVVRAGWSSSYNEQFF.

This clone was counted only a few times. V and J are TRBV19 and TRBJ2-5; no firm D call. The CDR3 is 14 amino acids. CDR1 and CDR2 from the germline V gene are LNHDA and SQIVND (reference sequence). The V end lost 3 bases, the J end lost 4 bases, and 12 bases lay between the germline ends. The CDR3 is CASSITVSSETQYF. The CDR3 DNA reads as TGTGCCAGTAGTATTACCGTGTCTTCAGAGACCCAGTACTTC.

In regard to this clone: Germline and junction disagree at one end, which may indicate a read error. The rearrangement uses TRBV2 and TRBJ1-2, with D uncertain. CDR1 and CDR2 from the germline V gene are SNHLY and FYNNEI. The length of the CDR3 is 15 residues. CDR3 sequence reads: CASSDLPPGPDGYTF. CDR3 DNA: TGTGCCAGCAGCGATCTCCCACCCGGGCCAGATGGCTACACTTTC.

The chain combines TRBV24-1 with TRBJ2-7, with TRBD1 matching over 10 bases. This CDR3 spans 15 amino acids. Trimming at V came to 5 bases and at J to 1 base, leaving 4 bases not matched to a gene. From germline, CDR1 is KGHDR and CDR2 SFDVKD. The CDR3 nucleotides read TGTGCCACCAGTGGGACGGACAGGGGGTCCTACGAGCAGTACTTC. This encodes CATSGTDRGSYEQYF.

This clone was observed a single time. V is TRBV27 and J is TRBJ2-1, with D possibly TRBD1 on 6 matching bases. Germline V gives CDR1 MNHEY, CDR2 SMNVEV (reference sequence). V dropped 5 bases and J dropped 4 bases, with 24 bases sitting between them. The CDR3 spans 18 residues. The CDR3 sequence: CASSLYTTGTGPYNEQFF. Written as DNA, the CDR3 is TGTGCCAGCAGTCTTTACACTACAGGGACGGGGCCGTACAATGAGCAGTTCTTC.

The chain uses TRBV7-9 and TRBJ2-1; D gene uncertain. Trimming took off 2 bases at V and 7 bases at J, with 9 bases between the two ends. The CDR3 covers 13 residues. The germline CDR1 and CDR2 sequences are SEHNR and FQNEAQ (reference sequence). The CDR3 sequence: CASSLTGPNEQFF. The CDR3 region has the DNA TGTGCCAGCAGCTTAACCGGACCTAATGAGCAGTTCTTC.

The rearrangement uses TRBV28 and TRBJ2-4, with D tentatively TRBD2 (7 bases). This CDR3 has 16 amino acids. Trimming removed 7 bases from V and 1 base from J, with 17 bases in between. The germline V gene encodes CDR1 MDHEN and CDR2 SYDVKM. Written as DNA, the CDR3 is TGTGCCAGCACCCCTCACGGGGGGCGGGCCAAAAACATTCAGTACTTC. Amino acid sequence: CASTPHGGRAKNIQYF. Looking up the rest from reference TRBV28 and TRBJ2-4 gives the full variable domain: DVKVTQSSRYLVKRTGEKVFLECVQDMDHENMFWYRQDPGLGLRLIYFSYDVKMKEKGDIPEGYSVSREKKERFSLILESASTNQTSMYLCASTPHGGRAKNIQYFGAGTRLSVL.

The chain couples TRBV11-2 to TRBJ1-6; D ambiguous. From germline, CDR1 is SGHAT and CDR2 FQNNGV. Trimming pared 5 bases from V and 11 bases from J, leaving 13 bases between. The CDR3 totals 13 residues. CDR3 in amino acids: CASSMITLTPLHF. The CDR3 DNA reads TGTGCCAGCAGCATGATAACGCTGACACCCCTCCACTTT. Filled out from reference TRBV11-2 and TRBJ1-6, the complete variable domain reads EAGVAQSPRYKIIEKRQSVAFWCNPISGHATLYWYQQILGQGPKLLIQFQNNGVVDDSQLPKDRFSAERLKGVDSTLKIQPAKLEDSAVYLCASSMITLTPLHFGNGTRLTVT.

The chain joins TRBV6-1 to TRBJ1-3, with a tentative D call TRBD1 (5 bases). Trimming shortened V by 6 bases and J by 0 bases, and 12 bases separated the two germline ends. This CDR3 comprises 15 residues. Per the germline V gene, CDR1 is MNHNS and CDR2 is SASEGT. Here the CDR3 DNA reads TGTGCCAGCAGCGAGCCAGGGCACTCTGGAAACACCATATATTTT. Translation gives CASSEPGHSGNTIYF.

The J gene is TRBJ2-7, the V gene TRBV6-5; TRBD1 matches 9 bases. The CDR3 runs to 12 residues. With V trimmed by 8 bases and J by 13 bases, 12 bases remained unmatched. CDR1 MNHEY and CDR2 SVGAGI come from the germline V gene. The CDR3 region is CASQNRGRWPYF. CDR3 coding DNA: TGTGCCAGCCAAAACAGGGGGCGGTGGCCCTACTTC.

The count of this clone is one. V gene TRBV9 combines with J gene TRBJ2-1, with D hard to call. The CDR3 is made up of 15 amino acids. V was pared by 3 bases and J by 5 bases, with 15 bases between. The germline gives CDR1 SGDLS, CDR2 YYNGEE. CDR3 nucleotide sequence: TGTGCCAGCAGCGCTCCAACCAGAGGCGACAATGAGCAGTTCTTC. It codes for CASSAPTRGDNEQFF.

The CDR3: CASSEAGEIYEQYF. The CDR3 DNA is TGTGCCAGCAGTGAAGCAGGGGAAATCTACGAGCAGTACTTC. The rearrangement uses TRBV25-1 and TRBJ2-7, with TRBD1 as a possible D gene (6 bases). The V gene lost 2 bases and the J gene lost 3 bases, with 11 bases spanning the gap. In germline, CDR1 is MGHDK, CDR2 SYGVNS. This CDR3 comprises 14 residues.

The CDR3 is CASSPGGHPNYGYTF. The CDR3 DNA reads TGTGCCAGCAGTCCAGGCGGACATCCAAACTATGGCTACACCTTC. This chain connects TRBV27 to TRBJ1-2; a weak D match, TRBD1 (5 bases). V was clipped by 5 bases and J by 2 bases, with 15 bases between them. There are 15 residues in the CDR3. CDR1 and CDR2 from the germline V gene are MNHEY and SMNVEV (reference sequence).

This clone has more than one count but fewer than ten. This chain joins TRBV5-6 and TRBJ1-2, with a possible D match to TRBD1 (5 bases). The germline CDR1 and CDR2 sequences are SGHDT and YYEEEE. V was pared by 3 bases and J by 8 bases, with 11 bases between. CDR3 length equals 12 residues. Written as DNA, the CDR3 is TGTGCCAGCAGCTCGACAGCTGGGGGCTACACCTTC. Its protein is CASSSTAGGYTF.

This clone has just one count. This chain uses TRBV5-1 with TRBJ1-6, with 8 bases lining up with TRBD1. Trimming took 1 base from V and 7 from J; bases not matched to a gene: 10. Germline V CDR1 and CDR2: SGHRS, YFSETQ. The CDR3 loop spans 17 amino acids. CDR3 nucleotides: TGCGCCAGCAGCTTGATCGGACAGGGAGCGGTAAATTCACCCCTCCACTTT. As protein: CASSLIGQGAVNSPLHF. The full variable domain, its missing parts supplied by reference TRBV5-1 and TRBJ1-6, is KAGVTQTPRYLIKTRGQQVTLSCSPISGHRSVSWYQQTPGQGLQFLFEYFSETQRNKGNFPGRFSGRQFSNSRSEMNVSTLELGDSALYLCASSLIGQGAVNSPLHFGNGTRLTVT.

V is TRBV11-2 and J is TRBJ2-7, with a tentative D call TRBD1 (5 bases). This CDR3 comprises 14 residues. The ends were cut back, 5 bases at V and 2 bases at J, with 13 bases in the middle. Germline-derived CDR1 and CDR2 are SGHAT and FQNNGV. The CDR3 sequence is CASSQARVTYEQYF. The DNA for the CDR3 is TGTGCCAGCAGCCAGGCCAGGGTTACCTACGAGCAGTACTTC.